These T cell receptor beta chains were read from a single sample in a study of T cells after yellow fever vaccination. One entry per CDR3 protein results from TCRdb running MiXCR on the 5' RACE reads. This table has around 30,000 distinct CDR3 sequences, about 5% appearing once. Source: CD8+ T cells sorted from PBMCs, taken 10 days after the yellow fever booster vaccination. These receptors were collected from a man aged 25-40 years who received the YFV17D yellow fever vaccine. Both conserved end residues are part of each CDR3. The D gene is left open where the match is weak. The size field is filled for only some rows; it gives once, few, many or a size class.

V gene,J gene,clone size,CDR3 length,D gene,CDR3 DNA,CDR3 protein
TRBV6-5,TRBJ2-1,many,15,TRBD2,TGTGCCAGCAGTAGTTTAGATAGCGGGTTCAATGAGCAGTTCTTC,CASSSLDSGFNEQFF
TRBV29-1,TRBJ2-5,many,12,TRBD1,TGCAGCGTTTCAGGACAGGGTGAGACCCAGTACTTC,CSVSGQGETQYF
TRBV29-1,TRBJ2-3,many,13,-,TGCAGCGTTGTGGATAGTGCCCCCGGAGCGCAGTATTTT,CSVVDSAPGAQYF
TRBV12-3/TRBV12-4,TRBJ2-7,many,15,TRBD1,TGTGCCAGCAGTCATGGGACAGGGGGTAGTTACGAGCAGTACTTC,CASSHGTGGSYEQYF
TRBV2,TRBJ2-7,-,15,-,TGTGCCAGCTGCTCCTCCGATCAATCCCCCTACGAGCAGTACTTC,CASCSSDQSPYEQYF
TRBV4-1,TRBJ2-7,many,15,-,TGCGCCAGCAGCCACCGAGGAGGGGATGAGGACGAGCAGTACTTC,CASSHRGGDEDEQYF
TRBV4-3,TRBJ2-3,many,16,-,TGCGCCAGCAGCCAAGTCTGGGGGGCGCCTAGGGATACGCAGTATTTT,CASSQVWGAPRDTQYF
TRBV29-1,TRBJ2-2,many,13,-,TGCAGCGGATTTGTACGAACCACCGGGGAGCTGTTTTTT,CSGFVRTTGELFF
TRBV3-1,TRBJ2-2,many,13,-,TGTGCCAGCAGCCAAGATCTCCCCGGGGAGCTGTTTTTT,CASSQDLPGELFF
TRBV5-5,TRBJ1-1,many,14,TRBD1,TGTGCCAGCAGCAGGGGACAGGGGGACACTGAAGCTTTCTTT,CASSRGQGDTEAFF
TRBV7-2,TRBJ2-1,many,14,TRBD1,TGTGCCAGCAGCTCTGGACAGGGAGGCAATGAGCAGTTCTTC,CASSSGQGGNEQFF
TRBV29-1,TRBJ2-2,many,14,-,TGCAGCGTTGTATTCCGGGACACCACCGGGGAGCTGTTTTTT,CSVVFRDTTGELFF
TRBV4-1,TRBJ2-2,many,12,-,TGCGCCAGTGAGGGATACACCGGGGAGCTGTTTTTT,CASEGYTGELFF
TRBV6-1,TRBJ2-1,many,17,TRBD2,TGTGCCAGCAGTCTAGGGACTAGCGGACTAACCTACAATGAGCAGTTCTTC,CASSLGTSGLTYNEQFF
TRBV25-1,TRBJ2-3,many,15,TRBD2,TGTGCCAGCAGTGAATATGCCAGCGGGGGCCATACGCAGTATTTT,CASSEYASGGHTQYF
TRBV27,TRBJ2-5,many,16,-,TGTGCCAGCAGATTAAATGGCCATGAGTACCAAGAGACCCAGTACTTC,CASRLNGHEYQETQYF
TRBV29-1,TRBJ2-7,many,17,TRBD2,TGCAGCGTTAAGGCGGCTAGCGGGCTTCAGAGCTCCTACGAGCAGTACTTC,CSVKAASGLQSSYEQYF
TRBV6-2/TRBV6-3,TRBJ2-2,many,15,-,TGTGCCAGCAGTTATCATCCAGGGGGGTCCGGGGAGCTGTTTTTT,CASSYHPGGSGELFF
TRBV5-1,TRBJ2-3,many,11,TRBD1,TGCGCCAGCGAGAGACAGGGCTTGCAGTATTTT,CASERQGLQYF
TRBV29-1,TRBJ2-1,many,14,-,TGCAGCGTTGATTTGGCAGCAGCTAACAGGGAGCAGTTCTTC,CSVDLAAANREQFF
TRBV19,TRBJ2-7,-,13,-,TGTGCCAGTAGTATTTCAGGGACCTACGAGCAGTACTTC,CASSISGTYEQYF
TRBV6-5,TRBJ1-2,many,13,-,TGTGCCAGCAGTTCCGGGGCCAGCTATGGCTACACCTTC,CASSSGASYGYTF
TRBV7-2,TRBJ2-1,many,12,-,TGTGCCAGCAGCACTGACAAAAATGAGCAGTTCTTC,CASSTDKNEQFF
TRBV6-1,TRBJ2-7,many,16,-,TGTGCCAGCAGGGAGGGGGCCGGGACAGACCTGTACGAGCAGTACTTC,CASREGAGTDLYEQYF
TRBV5-1,TRBJ2-7,many,18,TRBD1,TGCGCCAGCAGCTACCACGGGATGGGGACAGGGCTTATGTACGAGCAGTACTTC,CASSYHGMGTGLMYEQYF
TRBV7-9,TRBJ2-3,many,13,-,TGTGCCAGCAGCTTATGGAGCACAGATACGCAGTATTTT,CASSLWSTDTQYF
TRBV11-3,TRBJ2-5,many,13,-,TGTGCCAGCAGCTCGACAGAGGGTGAGACCCAGTACTTC,CASSSTEGETQYF
TRBV19,TRBJ1-2,many,11,-,TGTGCCAGTAGTCTCAACTATGGCTACACCTTC,CASSLNYGYTF
TRBV6-5,TRBJ2-3,many,16,-,TGTGCCAGCAGTTACTCGTTTCAGGGTTCCACAGATACGCAGTATTTT,CASSYSFQGSTDTQYF
TRBV9,TRBJ2-7,many,14,TRBD1,TGTGCCAGCAGCGCTACAGGGGTCTCCTACGAGCAGTACTTC,CASSATGVSYEQYF
TRBV19,TRBJ1-2,-,13,TRBD1,TGTGCCAGTACCGACGGACAGGGTTATGGCTACACCTTC,CASTDGQGYGYTF
TRBV7-2,TRBJ2-4,many,13,-,TGTGCCAGCAGCTTGACAGCCGGAAACATTCAGTACTTC,CASSLTAGNIQYF
TRBV7-2,TRBJ2-3,many,15,-,TGTGCCAGCAGCTTAGATAGGACCGGTGGTATAGCGCAGTATTTT,CASSLDRTGGIAQYF
TRBV27,TRBJ2-7,many,15,-,TGTGCCAGCACCATGGGCGGCGGTTTTCCCTACGAGCAGTACTTC,CASTMGGGFPYEQYF
TRBV9,TRBJ2-3,many,12,-,TGTGCCAGCCGGGGGCATGGGAATACGCAGTATTTT,CASRGHGNTQYF
TRBV12-3/TRBV12-4,TRBJ1-2,many,13,-,TGTGCCAGCAGTGTCTGGAACAGGGATGGCTACACCTTC,CASSVWNRDGYTF
TRBV6-5,TRBJ2-3,many,18,TRBD1,TGTGCCAGCAGTTATGGACTTACGGACAGGACAAGCACAGATACGCAGTATTTT,CASSYGLTDRTSTDTQYF